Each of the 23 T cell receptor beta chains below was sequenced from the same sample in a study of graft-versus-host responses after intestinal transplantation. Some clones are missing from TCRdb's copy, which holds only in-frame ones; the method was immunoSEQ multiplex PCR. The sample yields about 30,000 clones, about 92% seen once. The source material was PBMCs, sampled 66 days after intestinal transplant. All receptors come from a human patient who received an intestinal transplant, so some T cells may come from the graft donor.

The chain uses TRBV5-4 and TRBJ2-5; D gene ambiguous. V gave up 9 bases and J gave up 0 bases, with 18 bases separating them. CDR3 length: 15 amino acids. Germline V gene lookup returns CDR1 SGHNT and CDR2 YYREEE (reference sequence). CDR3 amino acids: CATQSYVGYQETQYF. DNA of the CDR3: TGTGCCACCCAATCCTATGTGGGCTACCAAGAGACCCAGTACTTC.

The CDR3 coding sequence is TGCAGCGTTGAAGAGGACACCTACGAGCAGTACTTC. Amino acid sequence: CSVEEDTYEQYF. The chain recombines TRBV29-1 with TRBJ2-7; D possibly corresponds to TRBD1 (5 bases). The CDR3 loop spans 12 amino acids. Germline CDR1 SQVTM, CDR2 ANQGSEA. Deletions cut 0 bases from V and 2 bases from J, with 5 bases between.

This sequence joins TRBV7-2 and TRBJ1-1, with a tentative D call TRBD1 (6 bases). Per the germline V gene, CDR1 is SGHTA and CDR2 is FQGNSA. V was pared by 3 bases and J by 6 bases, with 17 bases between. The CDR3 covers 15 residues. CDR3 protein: CASSFALDRTPEAFF. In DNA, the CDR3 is TGTGCCAGCAGCTTTGCTCTTGACAGGACCCCTGAAGCTTTCTTT.

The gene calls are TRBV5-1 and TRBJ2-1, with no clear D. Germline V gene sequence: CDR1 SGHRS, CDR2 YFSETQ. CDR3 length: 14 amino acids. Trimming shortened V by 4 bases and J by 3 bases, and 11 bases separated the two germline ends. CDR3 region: CASSPDPDYNEQFF. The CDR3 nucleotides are TGCGCCAGCAGCCCGGACCCCGACTACAATGAGCAGTTCTTC.

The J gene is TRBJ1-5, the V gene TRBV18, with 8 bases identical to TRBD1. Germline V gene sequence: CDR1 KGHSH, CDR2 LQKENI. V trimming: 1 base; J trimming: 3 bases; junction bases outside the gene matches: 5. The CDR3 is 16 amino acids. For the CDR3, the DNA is TGTGCCAGCTCACCACAGGACAGGGCTCTCAATCAGCCCCAGCATTTT. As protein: CASSPQDRALNQPQHF. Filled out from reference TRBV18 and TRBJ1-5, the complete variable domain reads NAGVMQNPRHLVRRRGQEARLRCSPMKGHSHVYWYRQLPEEGLKFMVYLQKENIIDESGMPKERFSAEFPKEGPSILRIQQVVRGDSAAYFCASSPQDRALNQPQHFGDGTRLSIL.

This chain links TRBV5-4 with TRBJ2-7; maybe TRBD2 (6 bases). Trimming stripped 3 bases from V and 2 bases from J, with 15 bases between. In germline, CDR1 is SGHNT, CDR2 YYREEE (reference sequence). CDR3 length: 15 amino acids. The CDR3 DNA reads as TGTGCCAGCAGCTCCGGTGGTCTAGCGCCCTACGAGCAGTACTTC. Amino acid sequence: CASSSGGLAPYEQYF.

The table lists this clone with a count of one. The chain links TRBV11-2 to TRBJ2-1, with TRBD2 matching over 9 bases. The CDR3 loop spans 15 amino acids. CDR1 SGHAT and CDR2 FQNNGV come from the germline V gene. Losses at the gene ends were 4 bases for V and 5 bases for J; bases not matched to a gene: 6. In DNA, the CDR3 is TGTGCCAGCAGCTCGACTAGCGGATTTGACAATGAGCAGTTCTTC. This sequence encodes CASSSTSGFDNEQFF.

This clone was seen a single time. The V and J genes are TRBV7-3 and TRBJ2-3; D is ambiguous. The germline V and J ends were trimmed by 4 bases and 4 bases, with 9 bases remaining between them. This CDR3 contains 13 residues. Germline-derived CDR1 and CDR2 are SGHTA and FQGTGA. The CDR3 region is CASSSYASDTQYF. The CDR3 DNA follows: TGTGCCAGCAGCTCGTACGCATCAGATACGCAGTATTTT.

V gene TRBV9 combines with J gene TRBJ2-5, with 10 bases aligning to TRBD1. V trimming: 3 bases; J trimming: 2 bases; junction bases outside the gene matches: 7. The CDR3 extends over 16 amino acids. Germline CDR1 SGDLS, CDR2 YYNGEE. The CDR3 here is CASSAQQGQGQETQYF. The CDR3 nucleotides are TGTGCCAGCAGCGCCCAGCAGGGACAGGGGCAAGAGACCCAGTACTTC.

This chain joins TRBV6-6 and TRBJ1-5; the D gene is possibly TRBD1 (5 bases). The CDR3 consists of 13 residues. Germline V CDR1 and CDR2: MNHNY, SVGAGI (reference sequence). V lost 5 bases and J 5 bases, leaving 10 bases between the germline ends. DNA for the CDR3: TGTGCCAGCAGTGGGACGGGTTATCAGCCCCAGCATTTT. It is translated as CASSGTGYQPQHF.

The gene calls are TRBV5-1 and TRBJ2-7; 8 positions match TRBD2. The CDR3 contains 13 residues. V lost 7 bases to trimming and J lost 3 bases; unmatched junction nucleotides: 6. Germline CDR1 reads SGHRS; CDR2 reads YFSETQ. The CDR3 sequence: CASQTGLDYEQYF. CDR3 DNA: TGCGCCAGCCAAACGGGACTAGACTACGAGCAGTACTTC.

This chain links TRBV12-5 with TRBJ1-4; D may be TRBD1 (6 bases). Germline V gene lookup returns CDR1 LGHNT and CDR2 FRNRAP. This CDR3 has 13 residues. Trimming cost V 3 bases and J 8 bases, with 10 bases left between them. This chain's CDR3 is CASGFSGEEKLFF. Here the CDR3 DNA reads TGTGCTAGTGGTTTTTCAGGGGAAGAAAAACTGTTTTTT.

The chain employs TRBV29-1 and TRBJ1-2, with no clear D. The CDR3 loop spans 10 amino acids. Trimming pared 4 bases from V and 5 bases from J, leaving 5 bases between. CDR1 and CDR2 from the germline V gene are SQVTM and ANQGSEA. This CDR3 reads CSVGQYGYTF. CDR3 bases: TGCAGCGTTGGTCAGTATGGCTACACCTTC. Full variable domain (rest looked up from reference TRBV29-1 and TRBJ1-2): SAVISQKPSRDICQRGTSLTIQCQVDSQVTMMFWYRQQPGQSLTLIATANQGSEATYESGFVIDKFPISRPNLTFSTLTVSNMSPEDSSIYLCSVGQYGYTFGSGTRLTVV.

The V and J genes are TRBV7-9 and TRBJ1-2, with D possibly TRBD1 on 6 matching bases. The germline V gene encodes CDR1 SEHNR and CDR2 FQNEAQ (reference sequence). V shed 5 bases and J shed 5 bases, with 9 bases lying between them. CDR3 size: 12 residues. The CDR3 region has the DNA TGTGCCAGCAGCCAGGGGACATATGGCTACACCTTC. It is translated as CASSQGTYGYTF.

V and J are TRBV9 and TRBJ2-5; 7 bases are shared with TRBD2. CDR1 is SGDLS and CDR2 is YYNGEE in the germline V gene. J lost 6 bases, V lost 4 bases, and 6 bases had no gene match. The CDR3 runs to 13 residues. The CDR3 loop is CASSPWTRKTQYF. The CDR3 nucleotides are TGTGCCAGCAGCCCCTGGACTAGAAAGACCCAGTACTTC.

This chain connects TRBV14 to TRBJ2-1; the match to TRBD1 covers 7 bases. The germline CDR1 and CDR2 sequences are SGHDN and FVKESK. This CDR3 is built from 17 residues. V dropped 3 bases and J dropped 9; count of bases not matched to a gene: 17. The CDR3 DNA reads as TGTGCCAGCAGCCAGGATCCGGCAGGGGGAATGGAGGCTGAGCAGTTCTTC. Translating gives CASSQDPAGGMEAEQFF. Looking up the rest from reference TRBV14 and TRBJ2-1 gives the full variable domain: EAGVTQFPSHSVIEKGQTVTLRCDPISGHDNLYWYRRVMGKEIKFLLHFVKESKQDESGMPNNRFLAERTGGTYSTLKVQPAELEDSGVYFCASSQDPAGGMEAEQFFGPGTRLTVL.

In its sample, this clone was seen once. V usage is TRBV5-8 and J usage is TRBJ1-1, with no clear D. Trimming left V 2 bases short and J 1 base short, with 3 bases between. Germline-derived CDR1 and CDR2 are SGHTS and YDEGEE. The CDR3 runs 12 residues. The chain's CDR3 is CASSLKNTEAFF. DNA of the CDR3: TGTGCCAGCAGCTTAAAGAACACTGAAGCTTTCTTT.

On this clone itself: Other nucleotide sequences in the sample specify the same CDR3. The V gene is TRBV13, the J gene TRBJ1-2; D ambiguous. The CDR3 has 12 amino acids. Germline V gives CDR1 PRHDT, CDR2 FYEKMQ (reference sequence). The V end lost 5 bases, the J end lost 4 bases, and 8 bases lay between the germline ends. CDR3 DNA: TGTGCCAGCAGCGAAGACACCTATGGCTACACCTTC. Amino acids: CASSEDTYGYTF.

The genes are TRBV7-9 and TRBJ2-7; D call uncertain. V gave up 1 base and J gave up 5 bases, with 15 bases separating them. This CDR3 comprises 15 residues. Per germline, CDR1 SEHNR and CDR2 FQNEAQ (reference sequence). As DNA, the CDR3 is TGTGCCAGCAGCTTAGATGTCTCCTTTAAGGACGAGCAGTACTTC. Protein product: CASSLDVSFKDEQYF.

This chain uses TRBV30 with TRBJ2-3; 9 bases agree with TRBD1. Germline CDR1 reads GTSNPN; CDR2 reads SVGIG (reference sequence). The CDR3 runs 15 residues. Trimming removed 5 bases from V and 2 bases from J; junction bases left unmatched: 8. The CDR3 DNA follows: TGTGCCTGGGGGTCGACAGGGGGGATCACAGATACGCAGTATTTT. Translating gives CAWGSTGGITDTQYF.

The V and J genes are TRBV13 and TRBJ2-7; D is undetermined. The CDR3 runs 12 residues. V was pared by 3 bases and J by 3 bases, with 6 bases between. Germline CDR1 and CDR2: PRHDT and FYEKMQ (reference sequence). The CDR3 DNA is TGTGCCAGCAGCTTTGTAAGCTACGAGCAGTACTTC. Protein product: CASSFVSYEQYF.

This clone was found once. Here the CDR3 reads CASSESQESGPYEQYF. The CDR3 region has the DNA TGTGCCAGCAGTGAATCCCAGGAAAGTGGTCCCTACGAGCAGTACTTC. The chain is built from TRBV25-1 and TRBJ2-7, with unresolved D. The CDR3 runs to 16 residues. Trimming removed 1 base from V and 2 bases from J, with 15 bases in between. Germline V gives CDR1 MGHDK, CDR2 SYGVNS.

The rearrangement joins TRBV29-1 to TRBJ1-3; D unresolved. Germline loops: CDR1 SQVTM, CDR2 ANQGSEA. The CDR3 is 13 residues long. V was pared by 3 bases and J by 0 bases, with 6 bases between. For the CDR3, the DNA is TGCAGCGTTGAGTGGGACTCTGGAAACACCATATATTTT. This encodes CSVEWDSGNTIYF.